The source of this T cell receptor beta chain is a study of cytomegalovirus exposure and HLA in healthy donors. Germline CDR1 is SGHDT and CDR2 is YYEEEE. This CDR3 is 14 amino acids long. The V end lost 0 bases, the J end lost 5 bases, and 12 bases lay between the germline ends. This clone was seen a few times. PCR was performed using 60 Vbeta and 13 Jbeta primers. The method was immunoSEQ multiplex PCR; TCRdb's version includes in-frame clones alone and lacks a portion of them. Seen here are 190,000 or so clones, around 79% observed once, and the top ten hold 0.35% to 0.5%. V is TRBV5-6 and J is TRBJ2-7, with D unresolved. What was sequenced was PBMCs. The clonotype was recovered from a male donor in good health and CMV-seropositive. In nucleotides, the CDR3 is TGTGCCAGCAGCTTGGACCTAGAGGCTCACGAGCAGTACTTC. Translation gives CASSLDLEAHEQYF.